The rows below give T cell receptor beta chains drawn from one sample of a study of cytomegalovirus exposure and HLA in healthy donors. The data were produced by immunoSEQ multiplex PCR, yet TCRdb's version contains in-frame clones alone and is incomplete. The sample yields under 150,000 clones, more than 70% seen once. The material sequenced was PBMCs. The receptors come from a woman aged 50 to 60 in good health and CMV-seronegative. The CDR3 runs from the conserved cysteine through the conserved F or W.

TRBV5-1,TRBJ1-6,CASSPGQGDSPLHF
TRBV18,TRBJ1-5,CASSPGANQSQHF
TRBV4-3,TRBJ1-3,CASSRDSTGTGNTIYF
TRBV27,TRBJ2-7,CASSNRPGRDEQYF
TRBV27,TRBJ2-1,CAIRGGLARNEQFF
TRBV4-1,TRBJ1-2,CASSHEISGSHYGYTF
TRBV7-8,TRBJ2-5,CASSPTRTVQETQYF
TRBV5-1,TRBJ2-1,CASSLTSGFSYNEQFF
TRBV14,TRBJ2-1,CASSQDNRGDEQFF
TRBV28,TRBJ1-2,CASSQPGQGVNYGYTF
TRBV27,TRBJ2-3,CASSFGYTDTQYF
TRBV2,TRBJ2-7,CASSEASGPYEQYF
TRBV29-1,TRBJ1-2,CSVEVGQGAGGYTF
TRBV5-1,TRBJ2-7,CASSENTQGLYEQYF
TRBV27,TRBJ2-3,CASSFAGPGLHMQYF
TRBV5-6,TRBJ1-1,CASSLQWRAEMNTEAFF
TRBV7-2,TRBJ2-5,CASSSNGRDGPKYF
TRBV19,TRBJ1-5,CASSMRLRQPQHF
TRBV10-3,TRBJ2-7,CAIRRDRGLSEQYF
TRBV28,TRBJ1-5,CASQNPTSLHQPQHF
TRBV21-1,TRBJ1-1,CASSKVAGQQKVPEAFF
TRBV6-5,TRBJ1-1,CASSYPPRAFF
TRBV19,TRBJ2-1,CASSTPSTGTSGYNEQFF
TRBV7-2,TRBJ1-1,CASSLVGVREAFF
TRBV4-1,TRBJ1-2,CASSQYPGSGDYGYTF
TRBV7-6,TRBJ1-2,CASSLQDRDQYGYTF
TRBV6-5,TRBJ1-3,CASSIQLSGNTIYF
TRBV7-9,TRBJ2-2,CASSWLALNTGELFF
TRBV28,TRBJ2-5,CASSLGGQGAETQYF
TRBV7-9,TRBJ1-1,CASGKGGSNTEAFF
TRBV25-1,TRBJ1-4,CASAPGQGLGKLFF
TRBV20-1,TRBJ2-3,CSAATGDTQYF
TRBV7-7,TRBJ2-1,CASSLAGHYNEQFF
TRBV13,TRBJ2-1,CASRPGSSSYNEQFF
TRBV7-2,TRBJ2-5,CASRPTSTNLGTQYF
TRBV19,TRBJ1-2,CASSLNSENGYTF
TRBV7-8,TRBJ2-5,CASSLLGEGETQYF
TRBV18,TRBJ1-4,CASSPSGGSVGEKLFF
TRBV7-3,TRBJ2-3,CASSLGRGTDTQYF
TRBV5-1,TRBJ1-5,CASRTGDSQPQHF
TRBV10-3,TRBJ2-7,CAISESGDSYEQYF
TRBV6-6,TRBJ1-4,CASSYQGGATNEKLFF
TRBV15,TRBJ1-1,CATGTGGNTEAFF
TRBV10-3,TRBJ2-3,CAIRTFSSTDTQYF
TRBV5-1,TRBJ2-1,CASSLGGGALLDEQFF
TRBV11-3,TRBJ2-7,CASSLGGSSYEQYF
TRBV5-8,TRBJ1-1,CASSFGDRDVNTEAFF
TRBV4-1,TRBJ1-4,CASSQVGKQAFNEKLFF
TRBV7-6,TRBJ2-2,CASSLAGAGTSYKGYTGELFF
TRBV6-1,TRBJ1-6,CAGSDGGLGGALHF
TRBV11-2,TRBJ2-7,CASSPGWVSSYEQYF
TRBV5-1,TRBJ1-2,CASSEGSYGYTF
TRBV30,TRBJ2-5,CAWSHGAQETQYF
TRBV18,TRBJ2-1,CASSPVTTSTNEQFF